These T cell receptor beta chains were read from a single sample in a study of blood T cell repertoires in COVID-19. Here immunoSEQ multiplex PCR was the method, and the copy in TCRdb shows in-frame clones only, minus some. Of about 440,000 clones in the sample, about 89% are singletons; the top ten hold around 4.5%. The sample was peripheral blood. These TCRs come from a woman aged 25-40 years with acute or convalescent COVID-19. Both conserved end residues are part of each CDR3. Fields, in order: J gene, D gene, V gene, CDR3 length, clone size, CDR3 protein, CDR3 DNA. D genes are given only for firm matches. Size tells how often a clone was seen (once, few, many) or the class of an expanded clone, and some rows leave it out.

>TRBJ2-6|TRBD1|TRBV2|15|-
CASRDRETGANVLTF
TGTGCCAGCAGGGACAGGGAAACTGGGGCCAACGTCCTGACTTTC
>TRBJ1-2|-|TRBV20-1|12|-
CSASLLYGGYTF
TGCAGTGCTAGTCTCCTCTACGGGGGCTACACCTTC
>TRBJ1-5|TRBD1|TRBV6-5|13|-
CASSRQGHQPQHF
TGTGCCAGCAGCCGACAGGGTCATCAGCCCCAGCATTTT
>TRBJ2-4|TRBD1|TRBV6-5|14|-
CASSRQGRKNIQYF
TGTGCCAGCAGTAGACAGGGGCGAAAAAACATTCAGTACTTC
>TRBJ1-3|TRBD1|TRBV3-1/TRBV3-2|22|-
CASSQEKVSWGPDRAYGNTIYF
TGTGCCAGCAGCCAAGAAAAGGTTAGCTGGGGCCCGGACAGGGCTTACGGAAACACCATATATTTT
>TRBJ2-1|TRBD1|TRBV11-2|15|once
CASSLRQGANYEQFF
TGTGCCAGCAGCCTAAGACAGGGGGCTAACTATGAGCAGTTCTTC
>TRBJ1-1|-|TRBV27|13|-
CASSLYRGGEAFF
TGTGCCAGCAGTTTGTACCGGGGGGGTGAAGCTTTCTTT
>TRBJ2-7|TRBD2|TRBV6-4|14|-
CASSPRGGQYEQYF
TGTGCCAGCAGTCCCCGGGGGGGCCAGTACGAGCAGTACTTC
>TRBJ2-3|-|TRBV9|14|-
CASSAELQADTQYF
TGTGCCAGCAGCGCAGAGCTTCAGGCTGATACGCAGTATTTT
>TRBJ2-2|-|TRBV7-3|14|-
CASSLISGPGELFF
TGTGCCAGCAGCTTAATAAGTGGCCCCGGGGAGCTGTTTTTT
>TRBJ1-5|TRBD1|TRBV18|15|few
CASSPTTGANQPQHF
TGTGCCAGCTCACCAACGACAGGGGCGAATCAGCCCCAGCATTTT
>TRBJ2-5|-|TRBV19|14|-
CASSSLLAPAAQYF
TGTGCCAGTAGTAGCTTACTAGCTCCCGCGGCCCAGTACTTC
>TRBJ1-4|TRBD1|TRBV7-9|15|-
CASSPLGQGREKLFF
TGTGCCAGCAGCCCCCTCGGACAGGGGCGCGAAAAACTGTTTTTT
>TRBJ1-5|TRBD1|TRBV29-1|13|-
CSVLQGNSQPQHF
TGCAGCGTTCTACAGGGGAATAGTCAGCCCCAGCATTTT
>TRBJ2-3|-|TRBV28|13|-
CASSLRGTDTQYF
TGTGCCAGCAGTTTAAGGGGAACAGATACGCAGTATTTT
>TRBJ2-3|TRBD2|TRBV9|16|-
CASSGEGGSSTDTQYF
TGTGCCAGCAGTGGGGAGGGCGGATCCAGCACAGATACGCAGTATTTT
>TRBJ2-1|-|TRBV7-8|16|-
CASSYVPGVTYNEQFF
TGTGCCAGCAGTTATGTTCCGGGGGTGACCTACAATGAGCAGTTCTTC
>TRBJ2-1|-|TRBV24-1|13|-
CATSDLHSNEQFF
TGTGCCACCAGTGATTTGCACTCGAATGAGCAGTTCTTC
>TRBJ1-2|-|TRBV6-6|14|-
CASSYFRANYGYTF
TGTGCCAGCAGTTACTTCCGCGCTAACTATGGCTACACCTTC
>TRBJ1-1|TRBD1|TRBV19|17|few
CASSYLGEGGLNTEAFF
TGTGCCAGTAGTTACCTCGGGGAAGGGGGCCTAAACACTGAAGCTTTCTTT
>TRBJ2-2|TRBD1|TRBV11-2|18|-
CASSLGQGTTLNTGELFF
TGTGCCAGCAGCCTGGGACAGGGGACAACACTGAACACCGGGGAGCTGTTTTTT
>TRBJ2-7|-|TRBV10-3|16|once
CAISDWEQAPSYEQYF
TGTGCCATCAGTGATTGGGAACAGGCACCCTCCTACGAGCAGTACTTC
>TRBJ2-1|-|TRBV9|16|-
CASSVGNSGRYNEQFF
TGTGCCAGCAGCGTAGGAAATAGCGGACGTTACAATGAGCAGTTCTTC
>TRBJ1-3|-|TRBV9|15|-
CASSGLQGPQHTIYF
TGTGCCAGCAGCGGCTTACAGGGACCCCAGCACACCATATATTTT
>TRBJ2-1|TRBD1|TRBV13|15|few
CASSSRDRAYNEQFF
TGTGCCAGCAGCTCAAGGGACAGGGCCTACAATGAGCAGTTCTTC
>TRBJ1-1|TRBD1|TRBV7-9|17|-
CASSLVFKGAGNTEAFF
TGTGCCAGCAGCTTAGTTTTTAAGGGGGCAGGTAACACTGAAGCTTTCTTT
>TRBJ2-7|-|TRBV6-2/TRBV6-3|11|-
CASSPSGEQYF
TGTGCCAGCAGTCCCTCGGGCGAGCAGTACTTC
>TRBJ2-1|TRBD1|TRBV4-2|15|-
CASSQVSQGANEQFF
TGTGCCAGCAGCCAAGTGTCACAGGGGGCGAATGAGCAGTTCTTC
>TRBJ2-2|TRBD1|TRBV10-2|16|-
CASRDGTGGVTGELFF
TGCGCCAGCAGAGATGGGACAGGGGGGGTCACCGGGGAGCTGTTTTTT
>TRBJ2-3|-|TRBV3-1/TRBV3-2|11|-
CASSLGLEQYF
TGTGCCAGCAGCTTAGGACTGGAGCAGTATTTT
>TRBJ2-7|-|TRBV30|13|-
CAWSVSYSYEQYF
TGTGCCTGGAGTGTTAGCTACTCCTACGAGCAGTACTTC
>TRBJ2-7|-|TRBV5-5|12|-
CASSFPGYEQYF
TGTGCCAGCAGCTTCCCAGGTTACGAGCAGTACTTC
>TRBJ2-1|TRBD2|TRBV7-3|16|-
CASSLRGLGRGDEQFF
TGTGCCAGCAGCTTAAGAGGACTAGGTCGAGGCGATGAGCAGTTCTTC
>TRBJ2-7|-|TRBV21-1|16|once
CASSGNGQGNSYEQYF
TGTGCCAGCAGTGGGAACGGACAGGGAAACTCCTACGAGCAGTACTTC
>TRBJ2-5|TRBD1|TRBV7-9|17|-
CASSLIKAGGTQETQYF
TGTGCCAGCAGCTTAATCAAGGCAGGGGGAACCCAAGAGACCCAGTACTTC
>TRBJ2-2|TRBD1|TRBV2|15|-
CASKKGTGDPGELFF
TGTGCCAGCAAAAAGGGGACAGGGGACCCCGGGGAGCTGTTTTTT
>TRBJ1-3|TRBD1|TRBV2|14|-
CASRGTVLGNTIYF
TGTGCCAGCAGGGGGACAGTCCTTGGAAACACCATATATTTT
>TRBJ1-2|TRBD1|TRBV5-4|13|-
CASKGGTGHGYTF
TGTGCCAGCAAGGGGGGGACAGGGCATGGCTACACCTTC
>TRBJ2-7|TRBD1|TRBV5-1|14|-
CASRETGGSYEQYF
TGCGCCAGCAGGGAGACAGGGGGTAGTTACGAGCAGTACTTC
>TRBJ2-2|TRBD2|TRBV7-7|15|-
CASSQLAGSSGELFF
TGTGCCAGCAGCCAGTTAGCGGGGAGCTCCGGGGAGCTGTTTTTT
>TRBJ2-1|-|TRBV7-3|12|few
CASSLNLDEQFF
TGTGCCAGCAGCTTAAATCTAGATGAGCAGTTCTTC
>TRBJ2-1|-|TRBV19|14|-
CASSEREAYNEQFF
TGTGCCAGTAGTGAAAGGGAGGCCTACAATGAGCAGTTCTTC
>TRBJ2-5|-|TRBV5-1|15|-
CASSLSGGTQETQYF
TGCGCCAGCAGCTTATCCGGGGGAACACAAGAGACCCAGTACTTC
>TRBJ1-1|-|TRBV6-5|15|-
CASSDYTGLGTEAFF
TGTGCCAGCAGCGATTACACAGGGTTGGGCACTGAAGCTTTCTTT
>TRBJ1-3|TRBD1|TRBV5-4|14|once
CASSDRGGGNTIYF
TGTGCCAGCAGCGACAGGGGGGGTGGAAACACCATATATTTT
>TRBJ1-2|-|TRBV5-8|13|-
CASSRLLQSYFTF
TGTGCCAGCAGCCGCCTCTTACAGTCCTATTTCACCTTC
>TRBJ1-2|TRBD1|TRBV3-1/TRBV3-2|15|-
CASSQGRQGSSGYTF
TGTGCCAGCAGCCAAGGGCGACAGGGGTCGTCTGGCTACACCTTC
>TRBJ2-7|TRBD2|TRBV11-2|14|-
CASSLGRGSYEQYF
TGTGCCAGCAGTCTTGGGCGGGGGAGCTACGAGCAGTACTTC
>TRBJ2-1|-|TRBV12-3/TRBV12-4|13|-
CASSSNRVNEQFF
TGTGCCAGCAGTTCCAACAGGGTCAATGAGCAGTTCTTC
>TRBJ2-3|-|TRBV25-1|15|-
CASIVQSGSTDTQYF
TGTGCCAGCATAGTCCAGTCAGGGAGCACAGATACGCAGTATTTT
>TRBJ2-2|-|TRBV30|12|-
CAWSRNTGELFF
TGTGCCTGGAGCAGAAACACCGGGGAGCTGTTTTTT
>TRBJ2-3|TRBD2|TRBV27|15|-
CASSSGLAGGHTQYF
TGTGCCAGCAGTTCCGGACTAGCGGGGGGGCATACGCAGTATTTT
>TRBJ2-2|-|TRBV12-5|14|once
CASGTTANTGELFF
TGTGCTAGTGGAACGACAGCGAACACCGGGGAGCTGTTTTTT
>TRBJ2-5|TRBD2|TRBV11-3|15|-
CASSVSGGAGETQYF
TGTGCCAGCAGCGTCTCCGGGGGGGCCGGGGAGACCCAGTACTTC
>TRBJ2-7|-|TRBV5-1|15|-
CASSLDAFSSYEQYF
TGCGCCAGCAGCTTGGACGCCTTCAGCTCCTACGAGCAGTACTTC